This T cell receptor beta chain was recorded in a study of T cells expressing NK-cell markers. TCRdb derives one entry per CDR3 protein from the 5' RACE reads, leaving out DNA. This sample's clone table lists more than 120,000 distinct CDR3 sequences. Germline lookup yields CDR1 LNHDA and CDR2 SQIVND (reference sequence). The CDR3 loop spans 14 amino acids. The sample was blood T cells: a sorted CD56 or NKG2C T cell subset, CD4+ or CD8+ T cells, or bulk PBMC T cells (not recorded which). V gene TRBV19 combines with J gene TRBJ1-1. The TCR sequence derives from a man between 18 and 29 years old in good health. The CDR3 loop reads CASSIARSNTEAFF.